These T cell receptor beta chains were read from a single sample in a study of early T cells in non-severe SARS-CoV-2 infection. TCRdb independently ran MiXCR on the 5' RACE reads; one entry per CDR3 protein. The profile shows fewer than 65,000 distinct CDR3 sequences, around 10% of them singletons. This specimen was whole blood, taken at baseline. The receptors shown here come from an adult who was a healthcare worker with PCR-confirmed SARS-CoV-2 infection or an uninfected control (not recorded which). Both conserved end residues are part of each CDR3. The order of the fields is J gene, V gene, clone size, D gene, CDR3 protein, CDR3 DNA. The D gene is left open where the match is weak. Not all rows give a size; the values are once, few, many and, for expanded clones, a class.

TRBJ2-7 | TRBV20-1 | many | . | CSARVSGRTYEQYF | TGCAGTGCTAGAGTTTCAGGTCGAACCTACGAGCAGTACTTC
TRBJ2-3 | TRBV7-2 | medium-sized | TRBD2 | CASSPRGTSGSILDTQYF | TGTGCCAGCAGTCCTCGTGGGACTAGCGGATCCATCCTGGATACGCAGTATTTT
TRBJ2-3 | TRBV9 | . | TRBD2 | CASSPAGGLRGTQYF | TGTGCCAGCAGCCCGGCGGGGGGCCTCAGGGGTACGCAGTATTTT
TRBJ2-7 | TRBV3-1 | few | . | CASSLTGIEQYF | TGTGCCAGCAGCCTTACAGGGATCGAGCAGTACTTC
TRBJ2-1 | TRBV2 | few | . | CASSENGPVGYNEQFF | TGTGCCAGCAGTGAAAACGGGCCCGTCGGCTACAATGAGCAGTTCTTC
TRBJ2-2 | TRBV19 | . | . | CASSIQTSGTGELFF | TGTGCCAGTAGTATTCAGACTTCGGGAACCGGGGAGCTGTTTTTT
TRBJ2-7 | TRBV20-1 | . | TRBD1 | CSAWGQGDEQYF | TGCAGTGCCTGGGGACAGGGGGACGAGCAGTACTTC
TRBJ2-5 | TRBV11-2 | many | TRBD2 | CASSLDLIAGEEETQYF | TGTGCCAGCAGCTTAGATCTCATAGCGGGAGAAGAAGAGACCCAGTACTTC
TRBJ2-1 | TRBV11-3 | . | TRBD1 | CASSGQGVPNEQFF | TGTGCCAGCAGCGGACAGGGGGTGCCGAATGAGCAGTTCTTC
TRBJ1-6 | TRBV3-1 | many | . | CASSQGAGAKNSPLHF | TGTGCCAGCAGCCAAGGGGCCGGGGCTAAGAATTCACCCCTCCACTTT
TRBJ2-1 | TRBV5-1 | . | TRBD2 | CASSRSGGPNNEQFF | TGCGCCAGCAGCAGATCGGGAGGCCCGAACAATGAGCAGTTCTTC
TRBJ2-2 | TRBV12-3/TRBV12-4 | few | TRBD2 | CASSSGGRYGTGELFF | TGTGCCAGCAGTTCGGGCGGGAGATACGGCACCGGGGAGCTGTTTTTT
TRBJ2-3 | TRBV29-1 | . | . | CSVAGASTDTQYF | TGCAGCGTTGCAGGGGCTAGCACAGATACGCAGTATTTT
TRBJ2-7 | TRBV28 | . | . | CASSSYRGYEQYF | TGTGCCAGCAGTTCCTATAGGGGTTACGAGCAGTACTTC
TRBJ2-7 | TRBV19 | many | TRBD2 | CASSIGTSGFLSYEQYF | TGTGCCAGTAGTATAGGGACTAGCGGATTCCTCTCCTACGAGCAGTACTTC
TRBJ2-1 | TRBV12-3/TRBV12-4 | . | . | CASSLQSRDRGFF | TGTGCCAGCAGTCTCCAGAGCCGGGACCGCGGGTTCTTC
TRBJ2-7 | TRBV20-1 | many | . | CSARDTRGSYEQYF | TGCAGTGCTAGAGATACAAGGGGGTCCTACGAGCAGTACTTC
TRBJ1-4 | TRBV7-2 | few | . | CASSLMGTTNEKLFF | TGTGCCAGCAGCTTAATGGGAACAACTAATGAAAAACTGTTTTTT
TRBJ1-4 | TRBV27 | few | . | CASSRSGRTNEKLFF | TGTGCCAGCAGCCGTTCCGGGAGAACTAATGAAAAACTGTTTTTT
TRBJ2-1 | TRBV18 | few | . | CASSQMEGYNEQFF | TGTGCCAGCTCCCAAATGGAGGGCTACAATGAGCAGTTCTTC
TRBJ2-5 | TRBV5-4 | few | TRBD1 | CASSLRDRVSETQYF | TGTGCCAGCAGCCTCCGGGACAGGGTCTCAGAGACCCAGTACTTC
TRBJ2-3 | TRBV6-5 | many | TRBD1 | CASSFATGVTDTQYF | TGTGCCAGCAGTTTCGCGACAGGGGTCACAGATACGCAGTATTTT
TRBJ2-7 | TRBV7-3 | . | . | CASSLGSGNEQYF | TGTGCCAGCAGCTTAGGTTCCGGGAACGAGCAGTACTTC
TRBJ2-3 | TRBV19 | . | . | CASSSQGKEATDTQYF | TGTGCCAGTAGTTCACAGGGCAAGGAGGCCACAGATACGCAGTATTTT
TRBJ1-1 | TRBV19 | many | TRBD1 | CASQPRDSGSSGAFF | TGTGCCAGCCAACCCCGGGACAGCGGATCCTCAGGAGCTTTCTTT
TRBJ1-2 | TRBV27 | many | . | CASSPPPGRNNYGYTF | TGTGCCAGCAGTCCCCCCCCAGGGCGGAACAACTATGGCTACACCTTC
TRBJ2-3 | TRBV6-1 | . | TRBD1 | CASSADRGRGTDTQYF | TGTGCCAGCAGTGCCGACAGGGGGAGAGGGACAGATACGCAGTATTTT
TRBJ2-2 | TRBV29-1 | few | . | CSVEDMGTGELFF | TGCAGCGTTGAAGATATGGGCACCGGGGAGCTGTTTTTT
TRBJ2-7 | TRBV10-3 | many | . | CAISESLAGSYEQYF | TGTGCCATCAGTGAGTCGTTAGCCGGTTCCTACGAGCAGTACTTC
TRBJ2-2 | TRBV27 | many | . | CASSLSGPGIGELFF | TGTGCCAGCAGTTTATCCGGACCAGGGATCGGGGAGCTGTTTTTT
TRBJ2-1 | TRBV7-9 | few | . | CASSFDFGQFF | TGTGCCAGCAGCTTCGACTTCGGGCAGTTCTTC
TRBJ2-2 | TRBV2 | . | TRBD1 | CASTGQGLIGELFF | TGTGCCAGCACCGGACAGGGGTTGATCGGGGAGCTGTTTTTT
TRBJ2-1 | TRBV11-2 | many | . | CASSSLTGVFGSSSYNEQFF | TGTGCCAGCAGCTCATTGACTGGGGTCTTTGGTTCTAGCTCCTACAATGAGCAGTTCTTC
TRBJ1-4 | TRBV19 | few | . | CASSIGDGWNEKLFF | TGTGCCAGTAGTATAGGAGATGGATGGAATGAAAAACTGTTTTTT
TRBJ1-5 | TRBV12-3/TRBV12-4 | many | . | CASSSDSSQPQHF | TGTGCCAGCAGCTCGGACAGCTCCCAGCCCCAGCATTTT
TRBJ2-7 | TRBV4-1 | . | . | CASSQDDPLGEDYEQYF | TGCGCCAGCAGCCAAGATGACCCTCTTGGAGAGGATTACGAGCAGTACTTC
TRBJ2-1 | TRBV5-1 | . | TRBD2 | CASSSIWTSSGNEQFF | TGCGCCAGCAGCTCGATTTGGACTAGCTCGGGGAATGAGCAGTTCTTC
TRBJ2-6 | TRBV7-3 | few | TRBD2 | CASSYRAGGPPGANVLTF | TGTGCCAGCAGCTACCGAGCGGGGGGGCCCCCTGGGGCCAACGTCCTGACTTTC
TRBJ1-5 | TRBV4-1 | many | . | CASSPRDGSNQPQHF | TGCGCCAGCAGCCCCCGGGACGGCAGCAATCAGCCCCAGCATTTT
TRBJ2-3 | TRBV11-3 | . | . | CASSSAVTDTQYF | TGTGCCAGCAGCTCGGCAGTCACAGATACGCAGTATTTT
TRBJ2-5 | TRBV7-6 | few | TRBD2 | CASSLLAGGETQYF | TGTGCCAGCAGCTTATTAGCGGGAGGAGAGACCCAGTACTTC
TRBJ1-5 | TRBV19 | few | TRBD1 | CASSTKTGTGNQPQHF | TGTGCCAGTAGTACTAAGACAGGGACGGGCAATCAGCCCCAGCATTTT
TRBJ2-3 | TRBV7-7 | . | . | CASSPGPSSTDTQYF | TGTGCTAGCAGTCCAGGACCCTCCAGCACAGATACGCAGTATTTT
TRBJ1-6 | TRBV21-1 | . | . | CASSKGDPGPGSSPLHF | TGTGCCAGCAGCAAAGGGGACCCGGGACCGGGGAGTTCACCCCTCCACTTT
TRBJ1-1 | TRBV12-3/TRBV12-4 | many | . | CASSFRGRGDTEAFF | TGTGCCAGCAGTTTCCGAGGGCGGGGGGACACTGAAGCTTTCTTT
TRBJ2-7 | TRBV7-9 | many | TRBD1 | CASSHGEGTGGGEQYF | TGTGCCAGCAGCCACGGGGAGGGGACAGGGGGCGGCGAGCAGTACTTC
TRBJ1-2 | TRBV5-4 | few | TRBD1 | CASSRGTGNGYTF | TGTGCCAGCAGCCGCGGGACAGGGAATGGCTACACCTTC
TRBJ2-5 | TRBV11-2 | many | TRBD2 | CASSPHSGRRVETQYF | TGTGCCAGCAGCCCCCATAGCGGGAGAAGGGTAGAGACCCAGTACTTC
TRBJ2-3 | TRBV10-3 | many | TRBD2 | CAISERGTTQGDTQYF | TGTGCCATCAGTGAACGCGGGACTACCCAGGGAGATACGCAGTATTTT